The entry below describes one TCR beta chain. Repertoires were generated with immunoSEQ multiplex PCR, while TCRdb's copy carries only in-frame clones and drops some. The sample lists around 400,000 clones; about 89% were seen once. This entry belongs to a study of blood T cell repertoires in COVID-19. About the research overall: Acute and convalescent COVID-19 specimens originated in the United States, Italy and Spain. T cells, B-cell-depleted T cells, or PBMCs provided the cDNA or gDNA that served as material.

Trimming shortened V by 3 bases and J by 2 bases, and 15 bases separated the two germline ends. CDR1 is SGDLS and CDR2 is YYNGEE in the germline V gene. The CDR3 is made up of 16 amino acids. Sequences were obtained from peripheral blood. This receptor was identified in a man aged 35 to 55 with acute or convalescent COVID-19. This chain links TRBV9 with TRBJ2-1, with D possibly TRBD2 on 5 matching bases. This CDR3 reads CASSGAVGEAYNEQFF. CDR3 DNA: TGTGCCAGCAGCGGAGCGGTGGGTGAGGCCTACAATGAGCAGTTCTTC. Supplemented by reference TRBV9 and TRBJ2-1, the full variable domain reads DSGVTQTPKHLITATGQRVTLRCSPRSGDLSVYWYQQSLDQGLQFLIQYYNGEERAKGNILERFSAQQFPDLHSELNLSSLELGDSALYFCASSGAVGEAYNEQFFGPGTRLTVL.